This TCR beta chain originates from a study of PD-1 blockade in mismatch repair-deficient tumors. The CDR3 consists of 15 residues. Per germline, CDR1 LNHDA and CDR2 SQIVND (reference sequence). The ends lost 6 bases at V and 8 bases at J; junction bases unmatched: 12. Clones were read by immunoSEQ multiplex PCR, and TCRdb kept only the in-frame ones, dropping some. The sample gives about 120,000 clones, roughly nine tenths of which show up once; around an eighth is in the top ten. The sequence was obtained from an adult with mismatch repair-deficient cancer. This material consisted of peripheral blood, taken 44 weeks after starting pembrolizumab. The chain is built from TRBV19 and TRBJ1-4; 7 nucleotides agree with TRBD1. The CDR3 nucleotides are TGTGCCAGTAGCGATAGTGGCAGGGGGAGCGAAAAACTGTTTTTT. Protein product: CASSDSGRGSEKLFF.